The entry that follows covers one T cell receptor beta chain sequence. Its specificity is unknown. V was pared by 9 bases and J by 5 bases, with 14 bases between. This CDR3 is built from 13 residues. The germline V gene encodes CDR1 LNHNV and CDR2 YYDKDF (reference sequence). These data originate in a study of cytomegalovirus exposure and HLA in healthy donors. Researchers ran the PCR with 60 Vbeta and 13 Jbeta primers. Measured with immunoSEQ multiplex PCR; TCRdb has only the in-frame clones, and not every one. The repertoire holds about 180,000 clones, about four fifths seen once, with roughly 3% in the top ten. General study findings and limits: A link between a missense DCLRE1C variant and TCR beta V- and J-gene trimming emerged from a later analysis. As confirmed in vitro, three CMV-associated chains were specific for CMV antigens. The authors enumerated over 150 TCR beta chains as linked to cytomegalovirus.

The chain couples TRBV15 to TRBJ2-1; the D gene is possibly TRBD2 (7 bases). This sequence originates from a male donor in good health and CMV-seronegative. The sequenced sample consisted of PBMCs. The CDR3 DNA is TGTGCCACGGGGAGGGGGGCTAACAATGAGCAGTTCTTC. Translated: CATGRGANNEQFF.